The next 20 T cell receptor beta chains were all read from a single sample in a study of CD8 T cells in ankylosing spondylitis. TCRdb fed the 5' RACE reads into MiXCR, producing one record per CDR3 protein. The profile shows about 150,000 distinct CDR3 sequences, approximately 48% of them singletons. Specimen: synovial fluid, either unsorted or a sorted T cell fraction (not recorded which). These receptors were taken from a male donor with ankylosing spondylitis.

V usage is TRBV3-1 and J usage is TRBJ2-1; 7 bases map to TRBD2. With 1 base clipped from V and 0 bases from J, the junction kept 6 bases outside the gene matches. The CDR3 extends over 17 amino acids. Germline CDR1 and CDR2: LGHDT and YNNKEL (reference sequence). CDR3 in DNA: TGTGCCAGCAGCCAAGTCTATACGGGGGGCTCCTACAATGAGCAGTTCTTC. Its translation is CASSQVYTGGSYNEQFF.

The chain links TRBV5-1 to TRBJ1-4; unclear D gene. Trimming cost V 0 bases and J 5 bases, with 17 bases left between them. The CDR3 totals 17 residues. The germline gives CDR1 SGHRS, CDR2 YFSETQ. The CDR3 DNA is TGCGCCAGCAGCTTGGTGATTACCGGAGCCCTGAATGAAAAACTGTTTTTT. Amino acid sequence: CASSLVITGALNEKLFF. Using reference TRBV5-1 and TRBJ1-4 for the parts outside the CDR3, the full variable domain is KAGVTQTPRYLIKTRGQQVTLSCSPISGHRSVSWYQQTPGQGLQFLFEYFSETQRNKGNFPGRFSGRQFSNSRSEMNVSTLELGDSALYLCASSLVITGALNEKLFFGSGTQLSVL.

This clonotype came up once. The rearrangement uses TRBV2 and TRBJ1-5, with 8 positions matching TRBD1. The CDR3 length is 16 residues. The germline V gene encodes CDR1 SNHLY and CDR2 FYNNEI. Trimming cost V 4 bases and J 0 bases; bases outside gene matches: 5. CDR3 nucleotides: TGTGCCAGCAGTGTGGTGACAGGGGCTAGCAATCAGCCCCAGCATTTT. Its translation is CASSVVTGASNQPQHF.

The chain carries TRBV3-1 and TRBJ2-3; the D gene is possibly TRBD1 (5 bases). Trimming removed 4 bases from V and 0 bases from J, with 14 bases in between. The germline gives CDR1 LGHDT, CDR2 YNNKEL (reference sequence). This CDR3 region has 16 residues. Here the CDR3 reads CASSPLDRESTDTQYF. CDR3 DNA sequence: TGTGCCAGCAGCCCACTCGACAGAGAGAGCACAGATACGCAGTATTTT.

Only a few counts were recorded for this clonotype. The chain recombines TRBV4-2 with TRBJ2-4, with TRBD2 matching over 12 bases. V shed 7 bases, J shed 7 bases, and the junction held 23 bases outside the gene matches. The CDR3 is made up of 20 amino acids. Per germline, CDR1 LGHNA and CDR2 YNFKEQ. The CDR3 bases are TGTGCCAGCACCAAAACCCCTTGGCTAGCGGGAGGGCCTGGGGTGAACATTCAGTACTTC. Translated: CASTKTPWLAGGPGVNIQYF.

This sequence joins TRBV2 and TRBJ1-6, with 7 nucleotides matching TRBD1. The germline V gene has CDR1 SNHLY and CDR2 FYNNEI. The CDR3 contains 14 residues. V dropped 6 bases and J dropped 9; count of bases not matched to a gene: 8. The CDR3 bases are TGTGCCAGCAGCGACAGGGTTCTAGCTTCACCCCTCCACTTT. It codes for CASSDRVLASPLHF. The complete variable domain, with remaining parts taken from reference TRBV2 and TRBJ1-6, reads EPEVTQTPSHQVTQMGQEVILRCVPISNHLYFYWYRQILGQKVEFLVSFYNNEISEKSEIFDDQFSVERPDGSNFTLKIRSTKLEDSAMYFCASSDRVLASPLHFGNGTRLTVT.

The J gene is TRBJ1-5, the V gene TRBV20-1; D uncertain. There are 13 residues in the CDR3. Germline V lookup: CDR1 DFQATT, CDR2 SNEGSKA (reference sequence). Deletions cut 0 bases from V and 7 bases from J, with 10 bases between. The DNA of the CDR3 is TGCAGTGCTAGAGATCCCTCATGGCAGCCCCAGCATTTT. It translates to CSARDPSWQPQHF.

The CDR3 sequence is CASSVSDNTEAFF. DNA of the CDR3: TGTGCCAGCAGTGTGTCAGATAACACTGAAGCTTTCTTT. The chain has TRBV6-1 and TRBJ1-1, with D hard to call. Between the trimmed V and J ends, which lost 4 bases and 2 bases, there was a span of 8 bases. Per germline, CDR1 MNHNS and CDR2 SASEGT. The CDR3 runs 13 residues.

The J gene is TRBJ1-6, the V gene TRBV12-3 or TRBV12-4; 7 bases match TRBD1. J gave up 13 bases and V 5 bases, and 5 bases lay outside the gene matches. The CDR3 extends over 12 amino acids. CDR3 DNA: TGTGCCAGCAGTCCAGGGGGGGGCCCCCTCCACTTT. It codes for CASSPGGGPLHF.

The chain carries TRBV4-2 and TRBJ2-7; 10 nucleotides line up with TRBD2. CDR3 length equals 15 residues. CDR1 and CDR2 from the germline V gene are LGHNA and YNFKEQ. With 3 bases clipped from V and 3 bases from J, the junction kept 5 bases outside the gene matches. CDR3 coding DNA: TGTGCCAGCAGCCAGCTAGCGGGAGTAGTCTACGAGCAGTACTTC. Its protein is CASSQLAGVVYEQYF.

This clonotype was observed a handful of times. The gene calls are TRBV12-3 or TRBV12-4 and TRBJ2-2; unclear D gene. Trimming stripped 3 bases from V and 4 bases from J, with 12 bases between. The CDR3 covers 15 residues. The CDR3 DNA is TGTGCCAGCAGTTTCGTTCTAGTTGGCACCGGGGAGCTGTTTTTT. Amino acid sequence: CASSFVLVGTGELFF.

This chain links TRBV18 with TRBJ2-1; D ambiguous. V shed 5 bases and J shed 12 bases, with 11 bases lying between them. The CDR3 is made up of 11 amino acids. Germline V gene data show CDR1 as KGHSH and CDR2 as LQKENI. The CDR3 region has the DNA TGTGCCAGCTCAAGCTACTTTGGGCAGTTCTTC. Translating it yields CASSSYFGQFF.

J is TRBJ2-1 and V is TRBV29-1; TRBD1 matches 9 bases. The germline gives CDR1 SQVTM, CDR2 ANQGSEA. V lost 3 bases to trimming and J lost 4 bases; unmatched junction nucleotides: 4. The CDR3 loop spans 14 amino acids. CDR3 protein: CSVELDRGYNEQFF. The CDR3 DNA follows: TGCAGCGTTGAGTTGGACAGGGGTTACAATGAGCAGTTCTTC.

The V and J genes are TRBV6-5 and TRBJ2-7, with TRBD1 as a possible D gene (6 bases). This CDR3 spans 15 amino acids. Germline loops: CDR1 MNHEY, CDR2 SVGAGI. Trimming left V 2 bases short and J 2 bases short, with 13 bases between. CDR3 DNA: TGTGCCAGCAGTTACGCCTCAGGGGTCCCCTACGAGCAGTACTTC. Translated: CASSYASGVPYEQYF.

This clonotype has a single count. The V gene is TRBV10-3, the J gene TRBJ1-1; TRBD1 might be the D (5 bases). Germline CDR1 and CDR2: ENHRY and SYGVKD. This CDR3 is built from 17 residues. Trimming left V 3 bases short and J 1 base short, with 18 bases between. The CDR3 here is CAISDFSPGWWNTEAFF. The CDR3 DNA is TGTGCCATCAGTGATTTCAGTCCAGGGTGGTGGAACACTGAAGCTTTCTTT.

The rearrangement uses TRBV6-4 and TRBJ1-2; no clear D. Trimming shortened V by 0 bases and J by 3 bases, and 26 bases separated the two germline ends. The CDR3 runs to 20 residues. The germline V gene encodes CDR1 MRHNA and CDR2 SNTAGT. CDR3 DNA sequence: TGTGCCAGCAGTGACTCGTCATTCGTGGAGCTCAAACTCCCGGACTATGGCTACACCTTC. Protein sequence: CASSDSSFVELKLPDYGYTF.

V usage is TRBV29-1 and J usage is TRBJ2-7; 9 bases are shared with TRBD2. CDR3 length: 15 residues. After removal of 0 bases from V and 2 bases from J, the junction contained 5 bases not matched to a gene. The V gene's germline CDR1 is SQVTM and CDR2 ANQGSEA. The CDR3 reads CSVEDPRGGPYEQYF. DNA for the CDR3: TGCAGCGTTGAAGATCCGCGGGGGGGACCCTACGAGCAGTACTTC.

The rearrangement joins TRBV12-3 or TRBV12-4 to TRBJ1-1, with 7 positions matching TRBD1. This CDR3 is built from 17 residues. With V trimmed by 0 bases and J by 1 base, 8 bases remained unmatched. CDR3 loop: CASSLAGLGQRNTEAFF. The CDR3 DNA is TGTGCCAGCAGTTTAGCGGGGTTGGGACAGCGGAACACTGAAGCTTTCTTT.

This clonotype was counted ten times or more. This chain uses TRBV6-2 or TRBV6-3 with TRBJ2-7; D might be TRBD2 (5 bases). The germline CDR1 and CDR2 sequences are MNHEY and SVGEGT. This CDR3 is built from 15 residues. Trimming took 5 bases from V and 0 from J, leaving 14 bases between them. The CDR3 loop reads CASSPLLGSSYEQYF. The CDR3 DNA reads TGTGCCAGCAGTCCCCTTTTAGGGAGCTCCTACGAGCAGTACTTC.

The rearrangement joins TRBV15 to TRBJ1-4; 11 bases are a match to TRBD1. The CDR3 is 16 amino acids. The trim removed 5 bases at V and 7 bases at J, leaving 9 bases unmatched. Germline-derived CDR1 and CDR2 are LNHNV and YYDKDF (reference sequence). The CDR3 protein is CATSPSPGTGGEKLFF. CDR3 DNA: TGTGCCACCAGCCCTTCCCCCGGGACAGGGGGTGAAAAACTGTTTTTT.